Presented here are 17 T cell receptor beta chains from one specimen sequenced in a study of blood T cell repertoires in COVID-19 (dated by TCRdb to 2018 to 2020). The receptor library was made with the immunoSEQ multiplex PCR assay. TCRdb took this table from immuneACCESS and kept in-frame rearrangements with V and J called. Such tables lack part of the clones; where checked against another copy, unresolved V genes explain under half of the gap, and the rest is unexplained. The sample data list about 120,000 clones, and approximately 87% of these were observed just once. The ten largest clones add up to 3.9% of the sample. The sequencing input was peripheral blood. These receptors were collected from a man aged 55-75 years with acute or convalescent COVID-19.

This chain joins TRBV7-8 and TRBJ2-2, with a tentative D call TRBD1 (5 bases). Germline V gene sequence: CDR1 SGHVS, CDR2 FQNEAQ. V was pared by 0 bases and J by 4 bases, with 9 bases between. This CDR3 contains 15 residues. DNA of the CDR3: TGTGCCAGCAGCTTAGCGGGGCAGTCCACCGGGGAGCTGTTTTTT. Amino acid sequence: CASSLAGQSTGELFF.

The gene calls are TRBV10-1 and TRBJ2-7; D call uncertain. CDR1 is WNHNN and CDR2 is SYGVQD in the germline V gene (reference sequence). Trimming shortened V by 3 bases and J by 5 bases, and 5 bases separated the two germline ends. This CDR3 comprises 11 residues. In DNA form, the CDR3 reads TGCGCCAGCAGTGAAATCAACGAGCAGTACTTC. It is translated as CASSEINEQYF.

The chain links TRBV7-2 to TRBJ1-6; D might be TRBD1 (5 bases). V shed 2 bases and J shed 7 bases, with 9 bases lying between them. The CDR3 is 14 amino acids. Germline V CDR1 and CDR2: SGHTA, FQGNSA. The CDR3 is CASSLWGGNSPLHF. The CDR3 DNA follows: TGTGCCAGCAGCTTATGGGGCGGCAATTCACCCCTCCACTTT.

The DNA for the CDR3 is TGTGCCAGCAGCTTGGGAGGGTATCGGTCCTACGAGCAGTACTTC. Protein sequence: CASSLGGYRSYEQYF. The chain employs TRBV5-8 and TRBJ2-7, with D possibly matching TRBD2 (5 bases). Trimming removed 0 bases from V and 1 base from J, with 11 bases in between. The CDR3 length is 15 residues. CDR1 is SGHTS, CDR2 YDEGEE, per germline.

This clone was recorded a few times. J is TRBJ1-3 and V is TRBV27; 9 bases fit TRBD1. The CDR3 is made up of 16 amino acids. V shed 6 bases and J 0 bases; nucleotides not matched to a gene: 6. Germline CDR1 reads MNHEY; CDR2 reads SMNVEV (reference sequence). The chain's CDR3 is CASSPGQGVSGNTIYF. CDR3 in DNA: TGTGCCAGCAGCCCGGGACAGGGAGTCTCTGGAAACACCATATATTTT.

Concerning this clone: The same CDR3 also results from other DNA sequences found in this sample. The chain uses TRBV29-1 and TRBJ2-7; 8 bases fit TRBD1. CDR3 length: 12 residues. Unmatched junction bases numbered 5, after V lost 7 bases and J lost 3 bases. Germline loops: CDR1 SQVTM, CDR2 ANQGSEA. Here the CDR3 reads CSAGTGRYEQYF. CDR3 DNA: TGCAGCGCAGGGACAGGCCGCTACGAGCAGTACTTC.

V and J are TRBV10-3 and TRBJ2-3; TRBD1 is a possible D gene (7 bases). V gave up 6 bases and J gave up 4 bases, with 14 bases separating them. The CDR3 has 14 residues. The germline V gene has CDR1 ENHRY and CDR2 SYGVKD. The CDR3 bases are TGTGCCATCAGGGAGCCCAGGGGGGCAGATACGCAGTATTTT. It specifies CAIREPRGADTQYF.

The rearrangement joins TRBV24-1 to TRBJ2-7; 13 positions match TRBD2. V shed 4 bases, J shed 2 bases, and the junction held 4 bases outside the gene matches. This CDR3 contains 16 residues. Germline-derived CDR1 and CDR2 are KGHDR and SFDVKD. The CDR3 coding sequence is TGTGCCACCAGTGAGAGGACTAGCGGGGGCACCTACGAGCAGTACTTC. Translated, it gives CATSERTSGGTYEQYF.

V is TRBV6-5 and J is TRBJ2-7; D remains unclear. The CDR3 runs to 12 residues. Germline CDR1 is MNHEY and CDR2 is SVGAGI. The germline V and J ends were trimmed by 6 bases and 1 base, with 7 bases remaining between them. In nucleotides, the CDR3 is TGTGCCAGCAGCAGCGTTTCCTACGAGCAGTACTTC. Protein sequence: CASSSVSYEQYF.

The rearrangement uses TRBV28 and TRBJ1-2; D might be TRBD1 (6 bases). The CDR3 covers 14 residues. Trimming took off 10 bases at V and 8 bases at J, with 23 bases between the two ends. Germline CDR1 is MDHEN and CDR2 is SYDVKM. DNA for the CDR3: TGTGCCATCCTCTCCGACAGGAAGACCTTCGGCTACACCTTC. It yields the protein CAILSDRKTFGYTF.

The chain recombines TRBV4-2 with TRBJ2-1, with a weak D call TRBD2 (7 bases). The V end was cut by 1 base, the J end by 2 bases, with 12 bases between. The CDR3 runs 16 residues. The germline V gene encodes CDR1 LGHNA and CDR2 YNFKEQ. DNA for the CDR3: TGTGCCAGCAGCCAAGTAGGCGGGGGCCCCTACAATGAGCAGTTCTTC. Translating gives CASSQVGGGPYNEQFF.

The chain couples TRBV13 to TRBJ1-4; D is uncertain. Germline values: CDR1 PRHDT, CDR2 FYEKMQ (reference sequence). V gave up 1 base and J gave up 0 bases, with 6 bases separating them. The CDR3 has 15 amino acids. The CDR3 DNA follows: TGTGCCAGCAGCTTAGCCGTAACAACTAATGAAAAACTGTTTTTT. This encodes CASSLAVTTNEKLFF. The full variable domain, completed using reference TRBV13 and TRBJ1-4, is AAGVIQSPRHLIKEKRETATLKCYPIPRHDTVYWYQQGPGQDPQFLISFYEKMQSDKGSIPDRFSAQQFSDYHSELNMSSLELGDSALYFCASSLAVTTNEKLFFGSGTQLSVL.

This clone occurred a few times. CDR3: CASSSLAGGPIGTDTQYF. The CDR3 DNA follows: TGTGCCAGCAGCTCACTAGCGGGAGGGCCGATTGGCACAGATACGCAGTATTTT. The rearrangement uses TRBV5-4 and TRBJ2-3; TRBD2 matches 13 bases. With 3 bases clipped from V and 1 base from J, the junction kept 8 bases outside the gene matches. The CDR3 loop spans 18 amino acids. Germline-derived CDR1 and CDR2 are SGHNT and YYREEE (reference sequence).

In DNA, the CDR3 is TGTGCCAGCAGCTTAGGGTCAGATAATTCACCCCTCCACTTT. Protein sequence: CASSLGSDNSPLHF. This chain connects TRBV7-9 to TRBJ1-6; D remains ambiguous. CDR3 length: 14 residues. Trimming removed 1 base at V and 5 bases at J, with 6 bases between. Germline values: CDR1 SEHNR, CDR2 FQNEAQ (reference sequence).

The gene calls are TRBV7-2 and TRBJ2-1, with 13 bases fitting TRBD2. The CDR3 is 15 amino acids. Germline assignment: CDR1 SGHTA and CDR2 FQGNSA. V gave up 4 bases and J gave up 9 bases; unmatched junction bases: 6. The CDR3 here is CASSSGLAGAAEQFF. The CDR3 bases are TGTGCCAGCAGCTCCGGACTAGCGGGAGCGGCTGAGCAGTTCTTC.

J is TRBJ2-2 and V is TRBV6-5, with 7 bases identical to TRBD2. The CDR3 covers 15 residues. Germline V gives CDR1 MNHEY, CDR2 SVGAGI. Trimming took 6 bases from V and 5 from J; bases not matched to a gene: 9. The CDR3 sequence is CASSTLALSTGELFF. The CDR3 nucleotides are TGTGCCAGCAGCACACTAGCGTTGTCTACCGGGGAGCTGTTTTTT.

The chain links TRBV7-3 to TRBJ2-3, with 12 bases matching TRBD2. Germline loops: CDR1 SGHTA, CDR2 FQGTGA. The CDR3 runs 16 residues. The V and J ends lost 3 bases and 3 bases, in that order; junction bases with no gene match: 4. The CDR3 bases are TGTGCCAGCAGCTTGCGACTAGCGGGAGCGACAGATACGCAGTATTTT. Amino acids: CASSLRLAGATDTQYF.